These 8 T cell receptor beta chains came from one sample sequenced in a study of metastatic and nonmetastatic thyroid tumors. MiXCR reprocessed the PCR reads for TCRdb. The table has tens of thousands of clones, approximately 23% seen once. The entire patient cohort was treatment-naive prior to thyroid surgery. Source material: tumor tissue. The receptors come from a female donor with papillary thyroid cancer or a benign thyroid nodule (not recorded which). Some clones in this sample may be carry-over from other donors' samples.

With regard to this clone: A read error may produce the germline difference seen at one junction end. The DNA of the CDR3 is TGTACCAGCCCTGCTAATGAAAAACTGTTTTTT. It is translated as CTSPANEKLFF. The rearrangement joins TRBV18 to TRBJ1-4; unclear D gene. Germline-derived CDR1 and CDR2 are KGHSH and LQKENI. There are 11 residues in the CDR3. Drawing the rest from reference TRBV18 and TRBJ1-4, the complete variable domain is NAGVMQNPRHLVRRRGQEARLRCSPMKGHSHVYWYRQLPEEGLKFMVYLQKENIIDESGMPKERFSAEFPKEGPSILRIQQVVRGDSAAYFCTSPANEKLFFGSGTQLSVL.

CDR3 nucleotide sequence: TGTGCCAGCAGCTTATATGGGGCAGGGACAGCCTACAATGAGCAGTTCTTC. Translation: CASSLYGAGTAYNEQFF. The chain links TRBV11-2 to TRBJ2-1, with 7 bases lining up with TRBD1. CDR1 and CDR2 (germline): SGHAT, FQNNGV. This CDR3 is 17 amino acids long. V lost 2 bases and J lost 2; bases outside the gene matches: 9.

J is TRBJ1-2 and V is TRBV6-1; no clear D gene. The V and J ends lost 4 bases and 4 bases respectively, with 19 bases between them. This CDR3 region has 16 residues. Germline lookup yields CDR1 MNHNS and CDR2 SASEGT. The chain's CDR3 is CASSGVGSSGIYGYTF. The CDR3 DNA follows: TGTGCCAGCAGTGGTGTAGGGAGCTCCGGCATCTATGGCTACACCTTC.

This chain connects TRBV27 to TRBJ1-1; 7 nucleotides match TRBD1. Trimming took 7 bases from V and 3 from J; bases not matched to a gene: 20. Germline V lookup: CDR1 MNHEY, CDR2 SMNVEV (reference sequence). This CDR3 has 18 amino acids. The chain's CDR3 is CASTPVGRGMFRDTEAFF. The CDR3 DNA sequence: TGTGCCAGCACCCCGGTAGGCAGGGGGATGTTTCGCGACACTGAAGCTTTCTTT.

This clone was seen repeatedly, ten times or more. The CDR3 here is CASSQGEGQGCVYEQYF. Here the CDR3 DNA reads TGTGCCAGCAGCCAAGGAGAGGGACAGGGCTGTGTCTACGAGCAGTACTTC. The chain has TRBV3-1 and TRBJ2-7; 9 bases agree with TRBD1. The CDR3 spans 17 residues. J gave up 3 bases and V 1 base, and 10 bases lay outside the gene matches. Germline-derived CDR1 and CDR2 are LGHDT and YNNKEL (reference sequence).

In its sample, this clone was seen many times. Given a much more abundant clone one base away, this may be a read error. V is TRBV11-2 and J is TRBJ2-6, with 8 bases that match TRBD2. CDR3 length: 15 amino acids. J gave up 3 bases and V 8 bases, and 6 bases lay outside the gene matches. Germline-derived CDR1 and CDR2 are SGHAT and FQNNGV. The CDR3, as DNA: TGTGCCAGCCGCTCGGGGGGGTTTGGGGCCAACGTCCTGACTTTC. Residues: CASRSGGFGANVLTF.

Comments on this clone: In the same sample, other DNA sequences code for this CDR3. This rearrangement joins TRBV20-1 to TRBJ2-7, with 13 bases that match TRBD2. Germline trimming cut 5 bases from V and 4 bases from J; bases unmatched to any gene: 5. The CDR3 spans 14 residues. Germline V gene sequence: CDR1 DFQATT, CDR2 SNEGSKA (reference sequence). CDR3: CSASRTSGSYEQYF. Written as DNA, the CDR3 is TGCAGTGCTTCCCGGACTAGCGGGAGTTACGAGCAGTACTTC.

This clone has just a few counts. The V and J genes are TRBV6-2 or TRBV6-3 and TRBJ1-1, with TRBD1 matching 9 bases. The CDR3 length is 17 residues. Unmatched junction bases numbered 16, after V lost 6 bases and J lost 5 bases. Germline CDR1 is MNHEY and CDR2 is SVGEGT. The CDR3 here is CASSPIDRGNRRTEAFF. The CDR3 nucleotides read TGTGCCAGCAGCCCAATCGACAGGGGGAATAGGAGGACTGAAGCTTTCTTT.